This paragraph covers one T cell receptor (beta chain) sequence. The data stem from a study of blood T cell repertoires in COVID-19. Germline CDR1 MNHEY, CDR2 SVGAGI. Losses at the gene ends were 5 bases for V and 3 bases for J; bases not matched to a gene: 9. The CDR3 extends over 15 amino acids. The method was immunoSEQ multiplex PCR; TCRdb's version includes in-frame clones alone and lacks a portion of them. This table has 90,000 to 140,000 clones, about four fifths appearing once. V gene TRBV6-5 combines with J gene TRBJ2-7; 8 bases line up with TRBD1. What was sequenced was peripheral blood. This clonotype was obtained from a woman at least 80 years old with acute or convalescent COVID-19. DNA for the CDR3: TGTGCCAGCAGTCACAAAAAACAGGGGGGCTACGAGCAGTACTTC. Translation: CASSHKKQGGYEQYF.